This TCR beta chain was obtained from a study of early T cells in non-severe SARS-CoV-2 infection. This clonotype has a count of ten or more. Via MiXCR, TCRdb re-called the 5' RACE reads, giving one row per CDR3 protein. The sample shows 70,000 or so distinct CDR3 sequences, roughly a tenth of them seen only once. The material sequenced was whole blood, taken at baseline. The sequence came from an adult who was a healthcare worker with PCR-confirmed SARS-CoV-2 infection or an uninfected control (not recorded which).

The CDR3 is CASRRGQRETQYF. CDR3 DNA sequence: TGTGCCAGCAGAAGGGGGCAGAGGGAGACCCAGTACTTC. The V and J genes are TRBV2 and TRBJ2-5; 7 positions match TRBD1. The CDR3 spans 13 residues. The trim removed 6 bases at V and 5 bases at J, leaving 6 bases unmatched. The V gene's germline CDR1 is SNHLY and CDR2 FYNNEI.